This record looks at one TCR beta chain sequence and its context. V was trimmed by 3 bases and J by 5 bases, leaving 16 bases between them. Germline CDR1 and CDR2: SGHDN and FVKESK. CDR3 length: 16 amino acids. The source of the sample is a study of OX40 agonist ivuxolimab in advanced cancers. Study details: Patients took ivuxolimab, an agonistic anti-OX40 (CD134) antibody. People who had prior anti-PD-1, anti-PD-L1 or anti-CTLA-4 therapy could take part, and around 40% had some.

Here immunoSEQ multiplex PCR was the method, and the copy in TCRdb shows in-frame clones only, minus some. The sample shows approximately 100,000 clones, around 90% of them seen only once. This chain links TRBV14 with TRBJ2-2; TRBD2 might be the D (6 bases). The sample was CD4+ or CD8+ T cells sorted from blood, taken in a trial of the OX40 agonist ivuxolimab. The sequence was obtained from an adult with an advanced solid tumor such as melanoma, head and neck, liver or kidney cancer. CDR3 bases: TGTGCCAGCAGCCATACGGGCGGAGGACTAACCGGGGAGCTGTTTTTT. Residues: CASSHTGGGLTGELFF.